This is a list of T cell receptor beta chains from one sample in a study of early T cells in non-severe SARS-CoV-2 infection. TCRdb used MiXCR to reprocess the 5' RACE reads, holding one entry per CDR3 protein. The data show tens of thousands of distinct CDR3 sequences, approximately 6% seen once. Sequenced material: whole blood. Receptor source: an adult who was a healthcare worker with PCR-confirmed SARS-CoV-2 infection or an uninfected control (not recorded which). The CDR3 runs from the conserved cysteine through the conserved F or W. Each record gives: V gene, clone size, J gene, D gene, CDR3 DNA, CDR3 protein. The D gene is left open where the match is weak. Rows may omit the clone size; those that give it use once, few, many or a size class.

TRBV28	few	TRBJ2-1	-	TGTGCCAGCAGTATAACAAGGGGTGAGCAGTTCTTC	CASSITRGEQFF
TRBV13	-	TRBJ2-1	TRBD2	TGTGCCAGCAGCTTAGAACGTAGCGGGGGGGCCTCCTACAATGAGCAGTTCTTC	CASSLERSGGASYNEQFF
TRBV20-1	-	TRBJ2-6	-	TGCAGTGCTGTCGACAGGTCTGGGGCCAACGTCCTGACTTTC	CSAVDRSGANVLTF
TRBV4-2	medium-sized	TRBJ2-1	-	TGTGCCAGCAGCCAAGGGAGGGGTTACTCCTACAATGAGCAGTTCTTC	CASSQGRGYSYNEQFF
TRBV12-3/TRBV12-4	many	TRBJ1-2	-	TGTGCCAGTAGGAGGGACCTCATAGGGGATGGCTACACCTTC	CASRRDLIGDGYTF
TRBV20-1	-	TRBJ2-7	-	TGCAGTGCCACGGGCAGGGGACTGGACGAGCAGTACTTC	CSATGRGLDEQYF
TRBV4-3	many	TRBJ2-5	TRBD2	TGCGCCAGCAGCCAGGGACTAGCGGGAGAGACCCAGTACTTC	CASSQGLAGETQYF
TRBV29-1	many	TRBJ2-5	-	TGCAGCGTCGAGACTCAGACCCAGTACTTC	CSVETQTQYF
TRBV3-1	few	TRBJ1-2	TRBD1	TGTGCCAGCAGCCCCCGGGACAGGGATTGGAAGTCCTATGGCTACACCTTC	CASSPRDRDWKSYGYTF
TRBV6-5	many	TRBJ2-3	TRBD1	TGTGCCAGCAGTCACAGGGGCCGAACAGATACGCAGTATTTT	CASSHRGRTDTQYF
TRBV25-1	few	TRBJ2-5	-	TGTGCCAGCACCCCAACAGTGAAAGGACAAGAGACCCAGTACTTC	CASTPTVKGQETQYF
TRBV20-1	many	TRBJ2-7	TRBD1	TGCAGTGCTACAAAAGCGACAGGGCTTTACGAGCAGTACTTC	CSATKATGLYEQYF
TRBV12-3/TRBV12-4	few	TRBJ1-1	-	TGTGCCAGCAGTTTATACGGGAACACTGAAGCTTTCTTT	CASSLYGNTEAFF
TRBV28	-	TRBJ2-2	TRBD2	TGTGCCAGCCAGACAAGGCGGGGGGCCACCGGGGAGCTGTTTTTT	CASQTRRGATGELFF
TRBV4-1	many	TRBJ2-5	TRBD1	TGCGCCAGCAGTCTGATGACAGGGATCCAAGAGACCCAGTACTTC	CASSLMTGIQETQYF
TRBV2	many	TRBJ2-1	-	TGTGCCAGCAGTGTTGAAAGGGTAGATGAGCAGTTCTTC	CASSVERVDEQFF
TRBV7-2	many	TRBJ2-7	TRBD2	TGTGCCAGCAGCTTACCCCGGGGGGGTTACCACGAGCAGTACTTC	CASSLPRGGYHEQYF
TRBV28	many	TRBJ2-1	TRBD2	TGTGCCAGCAGTTTGACTAGCGGGGGGGCCTTCAATGAGCAGTTCTTC	CASSLTSGGAFNEQFF
TRBV10-1	many	TRBJ2-1	-	TGCGCCAGCAGTGAGGGCAGCCATTACAATGAGCAGTTCTTC	CASSEGSHYNEQFF
TRBV27	-	TRBJ1-2	-	TGTGCCAGCGGAAGACCGGGCCTCTACACCTTC	CASGRPGLYTF
TRBV9	many	TRBJ1-5	-	TGTGCCAGCAGCGGCTCAGGGATTCAGCCCCAGCATTTT	CASSGSGIQPQHF
TRBV7-2	-	TRBJ2-3	-	TGTGCCAGCAGTCTAAGCGGCGCAGATACGCAGTATTTT	CASSLSGADTQYF
TRBV5-6	many	TRBJ1-2	-	TGTGCCAGCACCCTAGAGGGTGCAGGCTTCACCTTC	CASTLEGAGFTF
TRBV7-6	many	TRBJ2-7	-	TGTGCCAGCAGTTCCCAATCCCTTAAAGAGCAGTACTTC	CASSSQSLKEQYF
TRBV4-2	-	TRBJ2-7	-	TGTGCCAGCAGCCAAGTCCCCTACTACGAGCAGTACTTC	CASSQVPYYEQYF
TRBV14	-	TRBJ2-7	-	TGTGCCAGCAGCCGGGACATCGGGGAGCAGTACTTC	CASSRDIGEQYF
TRBV5-1	many	TRBJ2-5	-	TGCGCCAGCAGCTTCACATTTCAAGAGACCCAGTACTTC	CASSFTFQETQYF
TRBV24-1	many	TRBJ2-7	TRBD1	TGTGCCACCAGTGACCCCGGGACAGGGGGCGTCGAGCAGTACTTC	CATSDPGTGGVEQYF
TRBV10-2	many	TRBJ1-5	-	TGCGCCAGCAGTGATTGGGTTAGCAATCAGCCCCAGCATTTT	CASSDWVSNQPQHF
TRBV18	many	TRBJ2-1	-	TGTGCCAGCTCACCTCCGCCGACGCGGACCTACAATGAGCAGTTCTTC	CASSPPPTRTYNEQFF
TRBV28	many	TRBJ1-1	-	TGTGCCAGCAGTTTTTGGGGGGAAGGGATGAACACTGAAGCTTTCTTT	CASSFWGEGMNTEAFF
TRBV6-1	many	TRBJ1-1	-	TGTGCCAGCAGTGAGGGGGCAGGCACTGAAGCTTTCTTT	CASSEGAGTEAFF
TRBV7-4	medium-sized	TRBJ1-5	TRBD1	TGTGCCAGCAGCTTAGCGATGCCCAGGGGGACTCAGCCCCAGCATTTT	CASSLAMPRGTQPQHF
TRBV12-3/TRBV12-4	-	TRBJ2-3	-	TGTGCCAGCAGTTTAACAGCGTCCCACACAGATACGCAGTATTTT	CASSLTASHTDTQYF
TRBV7-2	many	TRBJ2-6	-	TGTGCCAGCACTATCTCTGGGGCCAACGTCCTGACTTTC	CASTISGANVLTF
TRBV20-1	medium-sized	TRBJ2-3	-	TGCAGTGCTGAACCCGGGACCCCTTTGAGAGATACGCAGTATTTT	CSAEPGTPLRDTQYF
TRBV6-6	many	TRBJ2-7	-	TGTGCCAGCAGTTACTCGGCGGGTTACGAGCAGTACTTC	CASSYSAGYEQYF
TRBV27	many	TRBJ1-6	-	TGTGCCAGCAGTTTCCTCGCAGGGTCAATTTCACCCCTCCACTTT	CASSFLAGSISPLHF
TRBV5-6	many	TRBJ2-1	-	TGTGCCAGCAGCTTGTATGGCTCCTACAATGAGCAGTTCTTC	CASSLYGSYNEQFF
TRBV10-2	many	TRBJ1-2	-	TGCGCCAGCAGTGACGGGATCATAGGACACCTGAACTATGGCTACACCTTC	CASSDGIIGHLNYGYTF
TRBV12-3/TRBV12-4	many	TRBJ2-2	TRBD1	TGTGCCAGCAGTCCCGGAAGACAGGGGAACACCGGGGAGCTGTTTTTT	CASSPGRQGNTGELFF
TRBV28	medium-sized	TRBJ2-7	-	TGTGCCAGCAGTTGGCCAGGCGTCCTAAACGAGCAGTACTTC	CASSWPGVLNEQYF
TRBV7-2	many	TRBJ1-2	-	TGTGCCAGCAGCTTAGGGGAGCGGGGTCAGGGAGGCTACACCTTC	CASSLGERGQGGYTF
TRBV7-3	many	TRBJ1-5	-	TGTGCCAGCAGCCGGACAGCTGGTCAGCCCCAGCATTTT	CASSRTAGQPQHF
TRBV9	-	TRBJ2-5	-	TGTGCCAGCAGCGTAGATGACGGGGGCTACCAAGACCAGTACTTC	CASSVDDGGYQDQYF
TRBV7-2	few	TRBJ2-2	-	TGTGCCAGCAGCCCGTCTTGGAGGAGCACCGGGGAGCTGTTTTTT	CASSPSWRSTGELFF
TRBV20-1	many	TRBJ1-3	-	TGCAGTGCTAGCCCCCGGACGGGTTTCTCTGGAAACACCATATATTTT	CSASPRTGFSGNTIYF